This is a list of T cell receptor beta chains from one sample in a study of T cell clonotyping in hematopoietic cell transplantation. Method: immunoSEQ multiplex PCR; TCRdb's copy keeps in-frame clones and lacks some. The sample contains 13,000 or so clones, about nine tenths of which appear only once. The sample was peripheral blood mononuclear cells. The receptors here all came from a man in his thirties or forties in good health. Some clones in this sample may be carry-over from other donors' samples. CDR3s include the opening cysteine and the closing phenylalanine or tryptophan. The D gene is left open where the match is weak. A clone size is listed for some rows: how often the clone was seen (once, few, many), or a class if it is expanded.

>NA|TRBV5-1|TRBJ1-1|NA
TGCGCCAGCAGCTTGGAAGGGAACACTGAAGCTTTCTTT
CASSLEGNTEAFF
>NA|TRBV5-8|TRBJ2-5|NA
TGTGCCAGCAGCCTGGTGGGGGCCCAGTACTTC
CASSLVGAQYF
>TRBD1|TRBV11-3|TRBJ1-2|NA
TGTGCCAGCAGGGACAGGGTCAGAGATGGCTACACCTTC
CASRDRVRDGYTF
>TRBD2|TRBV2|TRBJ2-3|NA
TGTGCCAGCAGCTATAGACTAGCGGGAGTCGGCGATACGCAGTATTTT
CASSYRLAGVGDTQYF
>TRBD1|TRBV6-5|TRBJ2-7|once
TGTGCCACCTTGGATCGGGACAGCTACGAGCAGTACTTC
CATLDRDSYEQYF
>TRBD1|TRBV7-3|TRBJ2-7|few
TGTGCCAGCAGCTTACGGCAGGGGGCGAACGAGCAGTACTTC
CASSLRQGANEQYF
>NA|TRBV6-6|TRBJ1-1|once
TGTGCCAGCATCGGGGGACATTTGGTGAACACTGAAGCTTTCTTT
CASIGGHLVNTEAFF
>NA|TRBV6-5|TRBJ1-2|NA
TGTGCCAGCAGTTACTCTGTAGTAACTAACTATGGCTACACCTTC
CASSYSVVTNYGYTF
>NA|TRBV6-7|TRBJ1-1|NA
TGTGCCAGCAGTTACTGGGGGAACACTGAAGCTTTCTTT
CASSYWGNTEAFF
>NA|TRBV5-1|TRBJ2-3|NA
TGCGCCAGCAGCTTGGGGGGCGGCACAGATACGCAGTATTTT
CASSLGGGTDTQYF
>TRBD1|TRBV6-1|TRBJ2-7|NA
TGTGCCAGCATTGGGGGACAGGGGGCCTACGAGCAGTACTTC
CASIGGQGAYEQYF
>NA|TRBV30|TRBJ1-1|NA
TGTGCCTGGAGTTTACAGGGGAACACTGAAGCTTTCTTT
CAWSLQGNTEAFF
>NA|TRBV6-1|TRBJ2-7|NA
TGTGCCAGCAGTGACCGAGGGAGGGGGCACGAGCAGTACTTC
CASSDRGRGHEQYF
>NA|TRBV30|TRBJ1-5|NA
TGTGCCTGGAGTGGGGGGAACACCCAACCCCAGCATTTT
CAWSGGNTQPQHF
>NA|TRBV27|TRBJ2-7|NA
TGTGCCAGCAGTTCTATATTCCCCTCACTAAGCCCGATGACCTACGAGCAGTACTTC
CASSSIFPSLSPMTYEQYF
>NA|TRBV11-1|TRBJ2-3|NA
TGTGCCAGCGGAAACACAGATACGCAGTATTTT
CASGNTDTQYF
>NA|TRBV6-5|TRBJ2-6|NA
TGTGCCAGCAGTTACTCGTACAGCTCTGGGGCCAACGTCCTGACTTTC
CASSYSYSSGANVLTF
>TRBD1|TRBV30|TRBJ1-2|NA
TGTGCCTGGACCCCTGACAGGGCGCACGGCTACACCTTC
CAWTPDRAHGYTF
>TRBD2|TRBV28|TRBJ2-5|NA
TGTGCCAGCGGGGGGGGACGAGAGACCCAGTACTTC
CASGGGRETQYF
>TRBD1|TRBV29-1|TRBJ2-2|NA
TGCAGCGTTGAAGGCGCGGGACAGGGGACCGGGGAGCTGTTTTTT
CSVEGAGQGTGELFF
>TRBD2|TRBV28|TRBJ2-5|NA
TGTGCCAGCAGTTCCACCGGACTAGCGGGAACCACACCACAAGAGACCCAGTACTTC
CASSSTGLAGTTPQETQYF
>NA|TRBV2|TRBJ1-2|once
TGTGCCAGCAGTGTCGTTAAGGGCTACACCTTC
CASSVVKGYTF
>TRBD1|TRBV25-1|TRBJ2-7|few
TGTGCCAGCAGTGAAGTGGGCAGGGGGTACGAGCAGTACTTC
CASSEVGRGYEQYF
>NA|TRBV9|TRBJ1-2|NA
TGTGCCAGCAGCGTAGTACGGGGCGGCTCCTATGGCTACACCTTC
CASSVVRGGSYGYTF
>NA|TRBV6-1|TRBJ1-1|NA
TGTGCCAGCAGTGGACCCTACAGGGCTGCTGAAGCTTTCTTT
CASSGPYRAAEAFF
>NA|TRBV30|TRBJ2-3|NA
TGTGCCTGGAGTGTAGGAGATACGCAGTATTTT
CAWSVGDTQYF
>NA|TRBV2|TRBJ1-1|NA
TGTGCCAGCAGTGAAGCGGCAGGGGTCGGGACTGAAGCTTTCTTT
CASSEAAGVGTEAFF
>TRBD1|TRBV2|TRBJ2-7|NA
TGTGCCAGCAATGCCCGGGACAGGGCCCTCGCCGGGGAGCAGTACTTC
CASNARDRALAGEQYF
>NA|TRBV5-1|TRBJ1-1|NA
TGCGCCAGCAGCGCATTAGGGGTAAACACTGAAGCTTTCTTT
CASSALGVNTEAFF
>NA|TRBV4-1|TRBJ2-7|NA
TGCGCCAGCAGCCAGGGTGGACAGACTTCCTACGAGCAGTACTTC
CASSQGGQTSYEQYF
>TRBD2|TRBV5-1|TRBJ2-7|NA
TGCGCCAGCAGCTTCGGGACTAGCGGGACCTACGAGCAGTACTTC
CASSFGTSGTYEQYF
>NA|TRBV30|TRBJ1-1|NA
TGTGCCTGGAGTACGCGAGACACTGAAGCTTTCTTT
CAWSTRDTEAFF
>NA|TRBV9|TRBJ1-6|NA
TGTGCCAGCAGCGTAGCGCAGGGTGGTTCACCCCTCCACTTT
CASSVAQGGSPLHF
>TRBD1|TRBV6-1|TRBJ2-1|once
TGTGCCAGCATAGTGGGACAGGGGTCCTACAATGAGCAGTTCTTC
CASIVGQGSYNEQFF
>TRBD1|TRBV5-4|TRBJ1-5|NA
TGTGCCAGCAGCGTTGGACAGGGGGATCAGCCCCAGCATTTT
CASSVGQGDQPQHF
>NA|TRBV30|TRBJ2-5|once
TGTGCCTGGAGTACTTCCGAGACCCAGTACTTC
CAWSTSETQYF
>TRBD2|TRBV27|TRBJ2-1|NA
TGTGCCAGCAGTTTGCGAATAACAAGCGGGGGCAATGAGCAGTTCTTC
CASSLRITSGGNEQFF
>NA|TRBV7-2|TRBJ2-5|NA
TGTGCCAGCAGCTTAGGACAGGCGCAAGAGACCCAGTACTTC
CASSLGQAQETQYF
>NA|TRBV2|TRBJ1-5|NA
TGTGCCAGCAGTGCACACAGCAATCAGCCCCAGCATTTT
CASSAHSNQPQHF
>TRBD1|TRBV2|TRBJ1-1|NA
TGTGCCAGCAGTGAGCGGGACAGAGGCACTGAAGCTTTCTTT
CASSERDRGTEAFF
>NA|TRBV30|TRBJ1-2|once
TGTGCCTGGAGTCCTCAGGGTAAGCGGAGCTATGGCTACACCTTC
CAWSPQGKRSYGYTF
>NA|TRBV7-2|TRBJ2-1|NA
TGTGCCAGCAGCTTAAGTCCAATGAGGGACAATGAGCAGTTCTTC
CASSLSPMRDNEQFF
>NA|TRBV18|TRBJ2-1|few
TGTGCCAGCTCACCACCAAGCAGGGTAAGGTCCTACAATGAGCAGTTCTTC
CASSPPSRVRSYNEQFF
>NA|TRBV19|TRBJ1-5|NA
TGTGCCAGTAGTATAGGAGGCACGGGGCAGCCCCAGCATTTT
CASSIGGTGQPQHF
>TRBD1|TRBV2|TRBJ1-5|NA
TGTGCCAGCAGTGAAGGGACAGGGAATCAGCCCCAGCATTTT
CASSEGTGNQPQHF
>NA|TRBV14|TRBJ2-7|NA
TGTGCCAGCAGCCAAGGCGACTACGAGCAGTACTTC
CASSQGDYEQYF
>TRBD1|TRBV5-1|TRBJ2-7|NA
TGCGCCAGCAGCTTGTCGTTCCAGGGGGCCTACGAGCAGTACTTC
CASSLSFQGAYEQYF
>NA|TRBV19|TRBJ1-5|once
TGTGCCAGTAGTATCAGCAGCAATCAGCCCCAGCATTTT
CASSISSNQPQHF
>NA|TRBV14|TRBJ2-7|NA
TGTGCCAGCAGCCCCGGGACATGGGGTTACGAGCAGTACTTC
CASSPGTWGYEQYF
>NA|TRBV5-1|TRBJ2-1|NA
TGCGCCAGCAGCTTGGAGGTTACAGGGAACACCGGTGAGCAGTTCTTC
CASSLEVTGNTGEQFF
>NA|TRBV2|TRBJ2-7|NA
TGTGCCAGCCGTGGGGCAGGGGATTACGAGCAGTACTTC
CASRGAGDYEQYF
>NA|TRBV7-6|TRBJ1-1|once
TGTGCCAGCAGCTCAAGCCGGGACTCCCAGGAAGCTTTCTTT
CASSSSRDSQEAFF
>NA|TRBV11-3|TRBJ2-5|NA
TGTGCCAGCAGCTTAGACAGCGTGGGGGTCACGGAGACCCAGTACTTC
CASSLDSVGVTETQYF
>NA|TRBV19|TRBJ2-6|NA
TGTGCCAGTAGTACCCACTCTGGGGCCAACGTCCTGACTTTC
CASSTHSGANVLTF
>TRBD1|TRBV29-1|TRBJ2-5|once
TGCAGCGTTCTAAGGGGGCTGGAGACCCAGTACTTC
CSVLRGLETQYF
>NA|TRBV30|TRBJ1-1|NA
TGTGCCTGGAGTCCACGGACAATGAACACTGAAGCTTTCTTT
CAWSPRTMNTEAFF
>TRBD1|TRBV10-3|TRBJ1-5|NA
TGTGCCATCAGTCCAGGGGGCGCGGAGCAGCCCCAGCATTTT
CAISPGGAEQPQHF
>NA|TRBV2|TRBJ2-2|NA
TGTGCCAGCACCCCCTCTGAGGCTACCGGGGAGCTGTTTTTT
CASTPSEATGELFF